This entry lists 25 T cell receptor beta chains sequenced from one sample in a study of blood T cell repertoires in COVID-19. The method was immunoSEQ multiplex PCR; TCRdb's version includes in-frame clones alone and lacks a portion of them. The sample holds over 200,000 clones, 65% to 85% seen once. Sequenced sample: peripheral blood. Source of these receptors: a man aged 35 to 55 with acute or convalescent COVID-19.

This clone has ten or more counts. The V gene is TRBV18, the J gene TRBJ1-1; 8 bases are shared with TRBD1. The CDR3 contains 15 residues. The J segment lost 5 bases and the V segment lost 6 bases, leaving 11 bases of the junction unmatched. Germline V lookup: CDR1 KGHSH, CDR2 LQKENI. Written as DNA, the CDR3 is TGTGCCAGCTCTCGGACAGGGTTGAGTACGACTGAAGCTTTCTTT. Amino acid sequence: CASSRTGLSTTEAFF. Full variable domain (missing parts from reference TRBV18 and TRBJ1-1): NAGVMQNPRHLVRRRGQEARLRCSPMKGHSHVYWYRQLPEEGLKFMVYLQKENIIDESGMPKERFSAEFPKEGPSILRIQQVVRGDSAAYFCASSRTGLSTTEAFFGQGTRLTVV.

This CDR3 reads CASSPGTSANEKLFF. CDR3 bases: TGTGCCAGCAGCCCGGGGACTTCTGCTAATGAAAAACTGTTTTTT. V and J are TRBV7-6 and TRBJ1-4; tentatively, D is TRBD1 (5 bases). Germline lookup yields CDR1 SGHVS and CDR2 FNYEAQ. The CDR3 contains 15 residues. Trimming left V 5 bases short and J 3 bases short, with 13 bases between.

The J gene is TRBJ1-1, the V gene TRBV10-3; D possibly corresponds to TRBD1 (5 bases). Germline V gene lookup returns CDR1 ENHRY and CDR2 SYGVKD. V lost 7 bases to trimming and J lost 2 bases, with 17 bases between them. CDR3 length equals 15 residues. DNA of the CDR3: TGTGCCATCACCCTAACCGACAGTACCAACACTGAAGCTTTCTTT. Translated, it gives CAITLTDSTNTEAFF.

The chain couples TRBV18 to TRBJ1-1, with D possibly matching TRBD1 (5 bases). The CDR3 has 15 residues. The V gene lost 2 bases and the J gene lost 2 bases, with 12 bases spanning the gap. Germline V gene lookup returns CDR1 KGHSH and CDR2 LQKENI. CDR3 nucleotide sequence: TGTGCCAGCTCACCAGAGCGGGGGGGTAACACTGAAGCTTTCTTT. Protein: CASSPERGGNTEAFF.

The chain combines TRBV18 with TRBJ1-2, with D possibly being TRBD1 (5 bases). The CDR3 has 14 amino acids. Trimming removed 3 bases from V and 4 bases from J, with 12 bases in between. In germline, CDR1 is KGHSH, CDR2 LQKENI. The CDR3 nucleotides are TGTGCCAGCTCACCGGGAGGGGAACTCTATGGCTACACCTTC. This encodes CASSPGGELYGYTF.

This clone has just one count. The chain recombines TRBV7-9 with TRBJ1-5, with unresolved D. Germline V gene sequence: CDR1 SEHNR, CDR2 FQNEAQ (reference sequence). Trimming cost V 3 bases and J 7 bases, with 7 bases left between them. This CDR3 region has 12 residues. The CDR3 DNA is TGTGCCAGCAGCTTGTTAAGCCAGCCCCAGCATTTT. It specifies CASSLLSQPQHF.

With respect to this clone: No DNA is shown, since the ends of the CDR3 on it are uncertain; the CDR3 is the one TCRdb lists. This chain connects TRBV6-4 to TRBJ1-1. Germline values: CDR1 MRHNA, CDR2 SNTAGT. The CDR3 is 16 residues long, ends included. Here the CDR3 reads CASSDFGPGGSTEAFF.

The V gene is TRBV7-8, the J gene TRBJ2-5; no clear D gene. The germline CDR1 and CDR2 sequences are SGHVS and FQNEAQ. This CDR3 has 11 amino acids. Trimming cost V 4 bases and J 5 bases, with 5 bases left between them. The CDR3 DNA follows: TGTGCCAGCAGCTCCCGGGAGACCCAGTACTTC. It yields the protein CASSSRETQYF.

CDR3 residues: CASSIQGNTEAFF. The CDR3, as DNA: TGTGCCAGCAGCATACAGGGTAACACTGAAGCTTTCTTT. V usage is TRBV7-9 and J usage is TRBJ1-1, with a tentative D call TRBD1 (6 bases). The ends were cut back, 5 bases at V and 2 bases at J, with 9 bases in the middle. Germline values: CDR1 SEHNR, CDR2 FQNEAQ (reference sequence). CDR3 length: 13 amino acids.

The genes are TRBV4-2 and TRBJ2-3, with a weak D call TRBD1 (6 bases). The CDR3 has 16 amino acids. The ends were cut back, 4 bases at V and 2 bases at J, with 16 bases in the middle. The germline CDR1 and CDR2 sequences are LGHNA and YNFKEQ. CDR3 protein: CASSPYREGDTDTQYF. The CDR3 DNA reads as TGTGCCAGCAGCCCTTACAGGGAAGGGGACACAGATACGCAGTATTTT.

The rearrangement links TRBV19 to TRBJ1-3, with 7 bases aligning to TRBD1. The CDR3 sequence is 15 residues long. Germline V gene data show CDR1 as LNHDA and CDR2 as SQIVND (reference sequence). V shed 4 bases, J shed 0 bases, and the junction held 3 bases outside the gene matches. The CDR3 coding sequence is TGTGCCAGTAGTACCAGGGGGGCCTCTGGAAACACCATATATTTT. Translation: CASSTRGASGNTIYF.

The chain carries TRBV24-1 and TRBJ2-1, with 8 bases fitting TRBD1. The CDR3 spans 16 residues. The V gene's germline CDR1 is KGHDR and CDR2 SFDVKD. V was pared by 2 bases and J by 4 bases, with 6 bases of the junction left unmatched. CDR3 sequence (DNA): TGTGCCACCAGTGATTCTCGGACAGGGCCTTACAATGAGCAGTTCTTC. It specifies CATSDSRTGPYNEQFF.

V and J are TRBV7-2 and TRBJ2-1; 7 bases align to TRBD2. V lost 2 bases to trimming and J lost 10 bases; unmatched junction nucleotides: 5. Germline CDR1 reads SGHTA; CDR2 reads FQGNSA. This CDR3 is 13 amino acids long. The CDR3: CASSLTREGEQFF. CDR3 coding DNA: TGTGCCAGCAGCTTAACCAGGGAGGGGGAGCAGTTCTTC.

The CDR3 reads CASSDETVEAFF. CDR3 DNA sequence: TGCGCCAGCAGCGATGAGACAGTTGAAGCTTTCTTT. This chain links TRBV5-1 with TRBJ1-1; possible D gene TRBD1, 5 bases. V was shortened by 4 bases and J by 7 bases, with 11 bases between the two germline ends. Germline V lookup: CDR1 SGHRS, CDR2 YFSETQ. The CDR3 spans 12 residues.

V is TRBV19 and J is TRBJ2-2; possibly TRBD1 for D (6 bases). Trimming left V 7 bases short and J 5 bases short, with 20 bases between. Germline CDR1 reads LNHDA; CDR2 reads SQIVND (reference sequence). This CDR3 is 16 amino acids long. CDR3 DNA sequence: TGTGCCAGTAATAATGGTGGGGACATGACGACCGGGGAGCTGTTTTTT. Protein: CASNNGGDMTTGELFF.

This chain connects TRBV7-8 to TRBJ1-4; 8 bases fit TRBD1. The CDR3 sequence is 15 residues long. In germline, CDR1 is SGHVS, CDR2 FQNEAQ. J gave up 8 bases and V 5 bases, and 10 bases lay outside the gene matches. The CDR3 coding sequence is TGTGCCAGCAGCCTTACGACAGGGGAAGACGAAAAACTGTTTTTT. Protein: CASSLTTGEDEKLFF. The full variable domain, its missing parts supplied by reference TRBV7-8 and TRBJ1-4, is GAGVSQSPRYKVAKRGQDVALRCDPISGHVSLFWYQQALGQGPEFLTYFQNEAQLDKSGLPSDRFFAERPEGSVSTLKIQRTQQEDSAVYLCASSLTTGEDEKLFFGSGTQLSVL.

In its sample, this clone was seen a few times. CDR3 protein: CSVEKGEKAFF. The CDR3 nucleotides read TGCAGCGTTGAGAAGGGAGAAAAAGCTTTCTTT. The gene calls are TRBV29-1 and TRBJ1-1; D call uncertain. V was clipped by 3 bases and J by 9 bases, with 11 bases between them. Germline assignment: CDR1 SQVTM and CDR2 ANQGSEA. This CDR3 is 11 amino acids long.

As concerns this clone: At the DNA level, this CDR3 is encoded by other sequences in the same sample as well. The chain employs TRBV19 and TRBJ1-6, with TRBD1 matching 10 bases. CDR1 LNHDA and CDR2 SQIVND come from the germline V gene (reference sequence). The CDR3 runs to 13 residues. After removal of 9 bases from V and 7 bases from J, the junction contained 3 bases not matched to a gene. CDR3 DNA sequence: TGTGCCAGCATGGGACAGGGGAATTCACCCCTCCACTTT. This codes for CASMGQGNSPLHF.

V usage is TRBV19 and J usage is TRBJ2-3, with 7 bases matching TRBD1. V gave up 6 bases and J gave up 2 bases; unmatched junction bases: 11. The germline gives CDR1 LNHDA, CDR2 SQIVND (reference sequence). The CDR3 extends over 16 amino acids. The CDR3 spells CASSPTGTVSTDTQYF. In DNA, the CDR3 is TGTGCCAGTAGCCCCACCGGGACAGTATCCACAGATACGCAGTATTTT.

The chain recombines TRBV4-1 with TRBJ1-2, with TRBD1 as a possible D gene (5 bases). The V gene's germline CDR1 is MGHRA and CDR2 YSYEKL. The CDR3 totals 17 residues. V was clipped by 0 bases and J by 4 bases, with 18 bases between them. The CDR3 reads CASSQDATASFPYGYTF. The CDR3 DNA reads TGCGCCAGCAGCCAAGACGCGACAGCATCCTTTCCCTATGGCTACACCTTC.

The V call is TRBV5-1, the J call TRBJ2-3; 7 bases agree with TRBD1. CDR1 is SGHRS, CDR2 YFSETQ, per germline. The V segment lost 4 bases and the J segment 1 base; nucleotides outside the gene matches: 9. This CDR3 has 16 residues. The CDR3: CASSNLGQAGTDTQYF. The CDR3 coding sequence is TGCGCCAGCAGCAACCTAGGACAGGCTGGCACAGATACGCAGTATTTT.

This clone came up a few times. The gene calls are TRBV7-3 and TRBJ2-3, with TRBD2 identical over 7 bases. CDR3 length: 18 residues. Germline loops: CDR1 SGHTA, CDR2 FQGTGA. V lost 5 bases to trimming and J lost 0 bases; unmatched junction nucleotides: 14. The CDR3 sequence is CASSPRVAGVPSTDTQYF. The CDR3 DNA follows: TGTGCCAGCAGCCCCCGGGTAGCGGGTGTTCCTAGCACAGATACGCAGTATTTT.

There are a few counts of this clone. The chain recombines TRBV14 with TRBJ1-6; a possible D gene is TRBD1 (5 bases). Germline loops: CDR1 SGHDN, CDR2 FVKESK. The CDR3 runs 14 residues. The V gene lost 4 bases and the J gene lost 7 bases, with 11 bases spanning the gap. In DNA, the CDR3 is TGTGCCAGCAGCCGGAGGGGTGGAAATTCACCCCTCCACTTT. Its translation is CASSRRGGNSPLHF.

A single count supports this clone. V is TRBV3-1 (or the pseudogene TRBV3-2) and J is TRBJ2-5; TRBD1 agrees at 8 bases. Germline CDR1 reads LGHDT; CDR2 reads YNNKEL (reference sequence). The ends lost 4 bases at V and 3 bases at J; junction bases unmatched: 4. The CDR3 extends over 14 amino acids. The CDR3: CASSPSDREETQYF. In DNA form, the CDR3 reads TGTGCCAGCAGCCCGTCGGACAGGGAAGAGACCCAGTACTTC.

The CDR3 loop is CASTLASVSYEQYF. In DNA, the CDR3 is TGTGCCAGCACCCTCGCTAGCGTCTCCTACGAGCAGTACTTC. The chain uses TRBV7-9 and TRBJ2-7, with a weak D call TRBD2 (6 bases). The CDR3 contains 14 residues. Germline CDR1 SEHNR, CDR2 FQNEAQ (reference sequence). Trimming stripped 7 bases from V and 0 bases from J, with 13 bases between.